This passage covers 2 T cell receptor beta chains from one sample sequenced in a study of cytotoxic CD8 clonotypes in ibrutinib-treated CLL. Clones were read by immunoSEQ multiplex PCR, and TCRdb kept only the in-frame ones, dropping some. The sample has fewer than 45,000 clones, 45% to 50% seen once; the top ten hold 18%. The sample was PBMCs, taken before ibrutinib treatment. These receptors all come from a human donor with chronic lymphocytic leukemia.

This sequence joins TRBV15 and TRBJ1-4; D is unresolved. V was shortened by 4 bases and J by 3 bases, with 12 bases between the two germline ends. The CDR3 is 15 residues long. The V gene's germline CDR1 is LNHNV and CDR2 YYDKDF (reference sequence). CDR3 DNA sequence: TGTGCCACCAGCATAAACCCGGTCCCTAATGAAAAACTGTTTTTT. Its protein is CATSINPVPNEKLFF. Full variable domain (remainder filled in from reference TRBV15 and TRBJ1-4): DAMVIQNPRYQVTQFGKPVTLSCSQTLNHNVMYWYQQKSSQAPKLLFHYYDKDFNNEADTPDNFQSRRPNTSFCFLDIRSPGLGDTAMYLCATSINPVPNEKLFFGSGTQLSVL.

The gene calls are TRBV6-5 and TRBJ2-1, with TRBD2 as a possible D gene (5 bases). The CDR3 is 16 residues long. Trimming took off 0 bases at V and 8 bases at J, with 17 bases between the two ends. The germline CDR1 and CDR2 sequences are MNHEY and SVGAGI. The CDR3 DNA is TGTGCCAGCAGTTACTCGACCGGGGTGGAGGTCTATGAGCAGTTCTTC. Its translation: CASSYSTGVEVYEQFF.